The clone carrying this T cell receptor beta chain was picked up many times. Its antigen is currently unknown. This sample stems from a study of regulatory T cells in long-lasting Graves disease. The CDR3 runs 18 residues. Germline-derived CDR1 and CDR2 are SGHAT and FQNNGV. V lost 6 bases and J lost 4; bases outside the gene matches: 17. Broader study findings: Few sampled subjects may have lowered accuracy.

With iRepertoire HTBI primers and Arm-PCR of CDR3 regions, TCR beta libraries were built. Each CDR3 protein gets one entry after TCRdb re-called the multiplex PCR reads with MiXCR. This sample yields 200,000 to 250,000 distinct CDR3 sequences, of which about 19% are seen a single time; approximately 14% belongs to the top ten. The time point denotes: newly diagnosed GD, antithyroid drugs for less than 3 months. RNA extracted from PBMCs served as the sequencing template. Patients were from an endocrinology department in Xi'an, China. Tubes containing EDTA received approximately 8.7 milliliters of drawn peripheral blood.

The TCR was taken from a female donor with Graves disease. J is TRBJ2-7 and V is TRBV11-2, with 11 positions matching TRBD1. The starting material was peripheral blood mononuclear cells (PBMCs), obtained at new diagnosis, from a patient treated with antithyroid drugs. The CDR3 protein is CASRTAGSGTGGVYEQYF. CDR3 DNA: TGTGCCAGCAGAACCGCCGGGTCTGGGACAGGGGGAGTGTACGAGCAGTACTTC.